This TCR beta chain was sequenced in a study of blood T cell repertoires in COVID-19. Method: immunoSEQ multiplex PCR; TCRdb's copy keeps in-frame clones and lacks some. The sample records about 94,000 clones, 65% to 85% being singletons. The germline CDR1 and CDR2 sequences are SNHLY and FYNNEI. The CDR3 spans 15 residues. J gave up 7 bases and V 7 bases, and 9 bases lay outside the gene matches. The chain uses TRBV2 and TRBJ2-2; the match to TRBD1 covers 10 bases. The TCR comes from a man aged 55 to 70 with acute or convalescent COVID-19. Sequencing used peripheral blood. The CDR3 bases are TGTGCCAGCACTGGGGACAGGGGATTCGGCGGGGAGCTGTTTTTT. Protein: CASTGDRGFGGELFF.